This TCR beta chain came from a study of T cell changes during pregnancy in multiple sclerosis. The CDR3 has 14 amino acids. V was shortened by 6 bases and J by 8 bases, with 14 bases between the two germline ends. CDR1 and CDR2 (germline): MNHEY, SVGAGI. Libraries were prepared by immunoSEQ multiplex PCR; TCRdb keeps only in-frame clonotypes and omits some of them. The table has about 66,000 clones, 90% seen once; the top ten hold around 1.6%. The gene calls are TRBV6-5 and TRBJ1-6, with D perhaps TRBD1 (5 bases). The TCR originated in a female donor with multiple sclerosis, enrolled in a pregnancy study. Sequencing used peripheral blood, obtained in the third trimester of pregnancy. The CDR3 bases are TGTGCCAGCAGCCTCGTGGGGCCCTATTCACCCCTCCACTTT. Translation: CASSLVGPYSPLHF.